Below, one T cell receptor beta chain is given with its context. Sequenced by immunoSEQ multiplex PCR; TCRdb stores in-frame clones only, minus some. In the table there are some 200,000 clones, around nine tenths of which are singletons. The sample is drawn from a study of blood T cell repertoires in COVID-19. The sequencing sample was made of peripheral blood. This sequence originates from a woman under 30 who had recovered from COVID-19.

The CDR3 protein is CASSKPQGGSGNEQFF. Written as DNA, the CDR3 is TGTGCCAGCAGTAAACCCCAGGGCGGGAGTGGGAATGAGCAGTTCTTC. This rearrangement joins TRBV7-2 to TRBJ2-1; TRBD2 matches at 7 bases. The CDR3 has 16 amino acids. Germline loops: CDR1 SGHTA, CDR2 FQGNSA. The V and J ends lost 6 bases and 7 bases, in that order; junction bases with no gene match: 15.